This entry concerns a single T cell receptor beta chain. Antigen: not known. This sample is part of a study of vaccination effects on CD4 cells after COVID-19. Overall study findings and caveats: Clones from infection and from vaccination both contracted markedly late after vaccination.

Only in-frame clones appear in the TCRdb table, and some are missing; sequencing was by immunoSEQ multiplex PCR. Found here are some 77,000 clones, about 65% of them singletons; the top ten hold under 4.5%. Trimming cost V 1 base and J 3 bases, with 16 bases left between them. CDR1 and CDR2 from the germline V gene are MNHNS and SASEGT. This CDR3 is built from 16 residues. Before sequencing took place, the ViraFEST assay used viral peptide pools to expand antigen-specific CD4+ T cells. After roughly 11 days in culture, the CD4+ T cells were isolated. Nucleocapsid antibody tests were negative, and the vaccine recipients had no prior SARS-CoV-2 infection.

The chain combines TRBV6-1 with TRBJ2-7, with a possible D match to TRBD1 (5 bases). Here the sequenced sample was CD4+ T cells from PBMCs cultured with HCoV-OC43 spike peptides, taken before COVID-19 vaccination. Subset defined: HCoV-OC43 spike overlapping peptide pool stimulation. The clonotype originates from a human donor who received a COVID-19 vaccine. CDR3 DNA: TGTGCCAGCAGTGAAGTATTCGGGCAGGGCATCTACGAGCAGTACGTC. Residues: CASSEVFGQGIYEQYV.